This paragraph reports one TCR beta chain. The record originates from a study of blood T cell repertoires in COVID-19. Study overall: Whether acute or convalescent, the COVID-19 samples came from the United States, Italy and Spain. PBMCs, B-cell-depleted T cells, or T cells were the source of the cDNA or gDNA that made up the material.

Original methodology: Estimation of nucleated cell counts was performed using reference gene primer amplification. The table came from immunoSEQ multiplex PCR; TCRdb's copy has only in-frame clones and leaves some out. V and J calls and clone size are those listed in that table; D and trimming were worked out from the DNA. The sample consists of about 80,000 clones, roughly nine tenths of them appearing once. The CDR3 covers 14 residues. Germline CDR1 is SGHKS and CDR2 is YYEKEE (reference sequence). V was shortened by 1 base and J by 4 bases, with 9 bases between the two germline ends. This chain joins TRBV5-5 and TRBJ1-5; no clear D gene. The sequencing input was peripheral blood. The sequence came from a woman at least 80 years old with active or convalescent COVID-19. CDR3 protein: CASSLSQFNQPQHF. Written as DNA, the CDR3 is TGTGCCAGCAGCTTGTCACAATTTAATCAGCCCCAGCATTTT.